These 26 T cell receptor beta chains originate from one sample sequenced in a study of blood T cell repertoires in COVID-19. Some clones are missing from TCRdb's copy, which holds only in-frame ones; the method was immunoSEQ multiplex PCR. The sample includes under 75,000 clones, roughly 91% seen only once; the top ten take 9.5% to 13%. The material sequenced was peripheral blood. These receptors came from a woman aged 18-29 years with acute or convalescent COVID-19.

This rearrangement joins TRBV5-8 to TRBJ2-7, with D unresolved. V was shortened by 3 bases and J by 4 bases, with 11 bases between the two germline ends. This CDR3 has 13 amino acids. CDR1 is SGHTS, CDR2 YDEGEE, per germline. CDR3 amino acids: CASSSDKLYEQYF. CDR3 sequence (DNA): TGTGCCAGCAGCTCAGACAAACTTTACGAGCAGTACTTC.

The J gene is TRBJ2-7, the V gene TRBV5-1; 10 nucleotides agree with TRBD2. Germline V gene lookup returns CDR1 SGHRS and CDR2 YFSETQ. V trimming: 0 bases; J trimming: 3 bases; junction bases outside the gene matches: 6. The CDR3 spans 16 residues. CDR3 coding DNA: TGCGCCAGCAGCTTGGGGGCTAGCGGGAGTCTCTACGAGCAGTACTTC. Translated: CASSLGASGSLYEQYF. Using reference TRBV5-1 and TRBJ2-7 for the parts outside the CDR3, the full variable domain is KAGVTQTPRYLIKTRGQQVTLSCSPISGHRSVSWYQQTPGQGLQFLFEYFSETQRNKGNFPGRFSGRQFSNSRSEMNVSTLELGDSALYLCASSLGASGSLYEQYFGPGTRLTVT.

The V gene is TRBV11-2, the J gene TRBJ1-2; 7 bases align to TRBD1. The CDR3 runs 14 residues. The V gene's germline CDR1 is SGHAT and CDR2 FQNNGV. J gave up 10 bases and V 5 bases, and 13 bases lay outside the gene matches. CDR3 nucleotide sequence: TGTGCCAGCAGCACAACCGGGACAGTACGATTCTACACCTTC. Amino acid sequence: CASSTTGTVRFYTF.

The CDR3 region is CASSLWRETQYF. The CDR3 DNA is TGTGCCAGCAGCTTATGGAGAGAGACCCAGTACTTC. The V gene is TRBV7-6, the J gene TRBJ2-5; D not resolved. This CDR3 region has 12 residues. Trimming took 2 bases from V and 4 from J, leaving 5 bases between them. Germline CDR1 and CDR2: SGHVS and FNYEAQ.

The chain employs TRBV7-9 and TRBJ1-2; perhaps TRBD1 as D (6 bases). From germline, CDR1 is SEHNR and CDR2 FQNEAQ (reference sequence). The V gene lost 5 bases and the J gene lost 5 bases, with 12 bases spanning the gap. The CDR3 loop spans 13 amino acids. The DNA of the CDR3 is TGTGCCAGCAGCCCCCCAGGGGCGTATGGCTACACCTTC. Protein: CASSPPGAYGYTF. The full variable domain, its missing parts supplied by reference TRBV7-9 and TRBJ1-2, is DTGVSQNPRHKITKRGQNVTFRCDPISEHNRLYWYRQTLGQGPEFLTYFQNEAQLEKSRLLSDRFSAERPKGSFSTLEIQRTEQGDSAMYLCASSPPGAYGYTFGSGTRLTVV.

The V and J genes are TRBV5-1 and TRBJ2-3; a weak D match, TRBD2 (6 bases). V gave up 5 bases and J gave up 4 bases, with 14 bases separating them. CDR1 is SGHRS and CDR2 is YFSETQ in the germline V gene. CDR3 size: 14 residues. The CDR3: CASSGYGGPDTQYF. The CDR3 DNA is TGCGCCAGCAGTGGTTACGGGGGTCCAGATACGCAGTATTTT.

The rearrangement joins TRBV6-2 or TRBV6-3 to TRBJ1-2; TRBD1 aligns across 12 bases. The germline V gene has CDR1 MNHEY and CDR2 SVGEGT. J gave up 9 bases and V 5 bases, and 10 bases lay outside the gene matches. The CDR3 has 15 residues. The DNA of the CDR3 is TGTGCCAGCAGTCCCTCGGGACAGGGGGCTTCACGCTACACCTTC. The encoded protein is CASSPSGQGASRYTF.

This chain connects TRBV18 to TRBJ1-6; D unclear. This CDR3 region has 18 residues. The germline V and J ends were trimmed by 3 bases and 7 bases, with 22 bases remaining between them. Germline values: CDR1 KGHSH, CDR2 LQKENI. CDR3 DNA: TGTGCCAGCTCACCCCAATTTTACCCAGGCAGCTCCAATTCACCCCTCCACTTT. Protein product: CASSPQFYPGSSNSPLHF.

This clone was counted only a few times. This sequence joins TRBV28 and TRBJ1-5; 9 nucleotides line up with TRBD1. The CDR3 runs to 14 residues. V lost 7 bases to trimming and J lost 5 bases; unmatched junction nucleotides: 6. Germline CDR1 MDHEN, CDR2 SYDVKM. The CDR3 sequence is CASTRDRADQPQHF. In DNA form, the CDR3 reads TGTGCCAGCACCCGGGACAGGGCCGATCAGCCCCAGCATTTT.

The genes are TRBV2 and TRBJ1-5; D ambiguous. The V gene's germline CDR1 is SNHLY and CDR2 FYNNEI. The CDR3 is made up of 15 amino acids. The ends were cut back, 8 bases at V and 0 bases at J, with 14 bases in the middle. Here the CDR3 reads CASGLGGHSNQPQHF. The CDR3 DNA follows: TGTGCCAGCGGGTTAGGTGGGCATAGCAATCAGCCCCAGCATTTT.

The chain couples TRBV7-9 to TRBJ2-1; D is perhaps TRBD2 (7 bases). The CDR3 has 15 residues. Deletions cut 1 base from V and 5 bases from J, with 12 bases between. The germline gives CDR1 SEHNR, CDR2 FQNEAQ (reference sequence). The chain's CDR3 is CASSLVGGRDNEQFF. The CDR3 DNA reads TGTGCCAGCAGCTTAGTCGGGGGGCGAGACAATGAGCAGTTCTTC.

This clone was counted once. This rearrangement joins TRBV9 to TRBJ2-3; 8 bases align to TRBD2. The CDR3 is 15 amino acids. V trimming: 6 bases; J trimming: 3 bases; junction bases outside the gene matches: 9. Germline values: CDR1 SGDLS, CDR2 YYNGEE. The CDR3 DNA reads as TGTGCCAGCAACCCGGGGGGGCAGGAGACAGATACGCAGTATTTT. This encodes CASNPGGQETDTQYF.

The chain joins TRBV5-1 to TRBJ2-7; 11 bases match TRBD2. The germline V gene encodes CDR1 SGHRS and CDR2 YFSETQ. V gave up 2 bases and J gave up 4 bases; unmatched junction bases: 5. The CDR3 is made up of 15 amino acids. The CDR3 loop is CASSFDGTSGYEQYF. CDR3 sequence (DNA): TGCGCCAGCAGCTTTGATGGGACTAGCGGTTACGAGCAGTACTTC. Complete variable domain (other parts from reference TRBV5-1 and TRBJ2-7): KAGVTQTPRYLIKTRGQQVTLSCSPISGHRSVSWYQQTPGQGLQFLFEYFSETQRNKGNFPGRFSGRQFSNSRSEMNVSTLELGDSALYLCASSFDGTSGYEQYFGPGTRLTVT.

This clone was counted between two and nine times. This rearrangement joins TRBV7-9 to TRBJ2-7; TRBD2 might be the D (5 bases). The V end lost 5 bases, the J end lost 3 bases, and 8 bases lay between the germline ends. The CDR3 is made up of 12 amino acids. Germline assignment: CDR1 SEHNR and CDR2 FQNEAQ (reference sequence). CDR3 sequence reads: CASSKGSYEQYF. The CDR3 DNA follows: TGTGCCAGCAGCAAAGGGAGCTACGAGCAGTACTTC.

The V call is TRBV7-9, the J call TRBJ1-1; TRBD1 matches at 7 bases. Germline loops: CDR1 SEHNR, CDR2 FQNEAQ (reference sequence). This CDR3 is built from 15 residues. J lost 0 bases, V lost 5 bases, and 6 bases had no gene match. CDR3: CASSEQGPMNTEAFF. The DNA for the CDR3 is TGTGCCAGCAGCGAACAGGGGCCTATGAACACTGAAGCTTTCTTT.

The chain combines TRBV10-3 with TRBJ1-2; the match to TRBD1 covers 7 bases. The J segment lost 2 bases and the V segment lost 0 bases, leaving 3 bases of the junction unmatched. The germline gives CDR1 ENHRY, CDR2 SYGVKD. CDR3 size: 15 residues. The CDR3 coding sequence is TGTGCCATCAGTGAGTCAAAACAGGGGAACTATGGCTACACCTTC. It encodes CAISESKQGNYGYTF.

The chain recombines TRBV2 with TRBJ2-2, with a weak D call TRBD2 (5 bases). This CDR3 has 15 amino acids. Per the germline V gene, CDR1 is SNHLY and CDR2 is FYNNEI. Trimming removed 7 bases at V and 3 bases at J, with 15 bases between. This CDR3 reads CASTRGQVDTGELFF. Here the CDR3 DNA reads TGTGCCAGCACCCGAGGGCAGGTAGACACCGGGGAGCTGTTTTTT.

This clone was found a few times. The chain recombines TRBV11-1 with TRBJ1-1, with D unclear. This CDR3 has 14 amino acids. The V and J ends lost 1 base and 4 bases respectively, with 10 bases between them. The V gene's germline CDR1 is SGHAT and CDR2 FQDESV (reference sequence). The CDR3 DNA is TGTGCCAGCAGCTTAGGCGGGCGGTTCACTGAAGCTTTCTTT. Translating it yields CASSLGGRFTEAFF.

This CDR3 is CSVGGTENQPQHF. CDR3 bases: TGCAGCGTTGGCGGGACGGAGAATCAGCCCCAGCATTTT. J is TRBJ1-5 and V is TRBV29-1, with a possible D match to TRBD1 (5 bases). Trimming stripped 4 bases from V and 4 bases from J, with 11 bases between. The germline V gene encodes CDR1 SQVTM and CDR2 ANQGSEA. The length of the CDR3 is 13 residues. Supplemented by reference TRBV29-1 and TRBJ1-5, the full variable domain reads SAVISQKPSRDICQRGTSLTIQCQVDSQVTMMFWYRQQPGQSLTLIATANQGSEATYESGFVIDKFPISRPNLTFSTLTVSNMSPEDSSIYLCSVGGTENQPQHFGDGTRLSIL.

V and J are TRBV2 and TRBJ1-4; 7 nucleotides align to TRBD1. This CDR3 is 14 amino acids long. The V segment lost 5 bases and the J segment 8 bases; nucleotides outside the gene matches: 8. Germline CDR1 is SNHLY and CDR2 is FYNNEI. The CDR3 DNA is TGTGCCAGCAGTCCCGGGACAGTTAAAGAAAAACTGTTTTTT. Translating gives CASSPGTVKEKLFF.

The chain employs TRBV5-4 and TRBJ2-7; weak D call: TRBD1 (6 bases). CDR3 length equals 15 residues. Germline assignment: CDR1 SGHNT and CDR2 YYREEE (reference sequence). Trimming left V 4 bases short and J 7 bases short, with 21 bases between. This CDR3 reads CASSPTSGQRTEQYF. In DNA form, the CDR3 reads TGTGCCAGCAGCCCGACCTCGGGACAACGGACGGAGCAGTACTTC.

This clone has a handful of counts. V usage is TRBV27 and J usage is TRBJ2-5; 10 bases match TRBD1. Germline V gene data show CDR1 as MNHEY and CDR2 as SMNVEV (reference sequence). Unmatched junction bases numbered 9, after V lost 5 bases and J lost 6 bases. The CDR3 loop spans 15 amino acids. CDR3 region: CASSPRQGAGKTQYF. In DNA form, the CDR3 reads TGTGCCAGCAGTCCGCGACAGGGGGCTGGTAAGACCCAGTACTTC.

This clone came up a few times. This sequence joins TRBV6-2 or TRBV6-3 and TRBJ2-1, with D possibly being TRBD2 (5 bases). In germline, CDR1 is MNHEY, CDR2 SVGEGT. Trimming cost V 6 bases and J 1 base, with 16 bases left between them. CDR3 size: 16 residues. The CDR3 bases are TGTGCCAGCAGCCAAACTCTAGCAGCTTCCTACAATGAGCAGTTCTTC. Its translation: CASSQTLAASYNEQFF.

The gene calls are TRBV28 and TRBJ1-6; D might be TRBD1 (6 bases). CDR3 length equals 15 residues. With 2 bases removed from V and 5 bases from J, the gap between germline ends came to 10 bases. Per the germline V gene, CDR1 is MDHEN and CDR2 is SYDVKM. The chain's CDR3 is CASSLGGAHNSPLHF. CDR3 DNA sequence: TGTGCCAGCAGTTTAGGGGGGGCCCATAATTCACCCCTCCACTTT.

The V gene is TRBV24-1, the J gene TRBJ2-1; 7 bases fit TRBD1. V lost 4 bases to trimming and J lost 4 bases; unmatched junction nucleotides: 6. Germline V gives CDR1 KGHDR, CDR2 SFDVKD. The CDR3 length is 15 residues. The CDR3 bases are TGTGCCACCAGTGACCGACGGACAGGATACAATGAGCAGTTCTTC. Protein sequence: CATSDRRTGYNEQFF.

This rearrangement joins TRBV4-1 to TRBJ2-5; 11 bases are shared with TRBD2. Germline CDR1 reads MGHRA; CDR2 reads YSYEKL. J lost 3 bases, V lost 0 bases, and 9 bases had no gene match. This CDR3 is 18 amino acids long. The CDR3 region has the DNA TGCGCCAGCAGCCAAGATGCTCTAGCGGGGGGCCGGGAAGAGACCCAGTACTTC. Protein: CASSQDALAGGREETQYF.